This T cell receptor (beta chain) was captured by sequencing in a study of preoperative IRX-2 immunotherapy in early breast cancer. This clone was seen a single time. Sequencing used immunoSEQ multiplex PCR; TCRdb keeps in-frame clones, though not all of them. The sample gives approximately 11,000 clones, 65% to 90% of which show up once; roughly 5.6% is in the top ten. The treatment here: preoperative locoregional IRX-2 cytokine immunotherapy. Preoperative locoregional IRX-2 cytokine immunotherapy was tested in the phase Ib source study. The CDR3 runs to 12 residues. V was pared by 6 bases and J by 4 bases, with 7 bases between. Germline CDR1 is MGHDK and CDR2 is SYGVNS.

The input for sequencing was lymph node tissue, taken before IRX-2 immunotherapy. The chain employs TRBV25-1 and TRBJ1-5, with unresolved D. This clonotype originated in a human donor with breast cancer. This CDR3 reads CASREENQPQHF. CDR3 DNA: TGTGCCAGCAGGGAGGAGAATCAGCCCCAGCATTTT.